This T cell receptor (beta chain) stems from a study of blood T cell repertoires in COVID-19. Turning to the study itself: Acute and convalescent COVID-19 samples came from the United States, Italy and Spain. PBMCs, B-cell-depleted T cells, or T cells provided the cDNA or gDNA that made up the material.

How the authors handled the data: By means of reference gene primer amplification, nucleated cell counts were estimated. TCRdb's table, derived via immunoSEQ multiplex PCR, lists solely in-frame clones and lacks some. That table furnishes V, J and clone size, whereas the DNA furnished D and trimming. This sample yields over 300,000 clones, of which around 90% are seen a single time; 6.5% to 7% belongs to the top ten. This sequence originates from a man younger than 35 with active or convalescent COVID-19. The sample taken for sequencing was peripheral blood.

In nucleotides, the CDR3 is TGTGCCAGCACCCCGGGTGGCGCGTCCCTCCACTTT. Encoded protein: CASTPGGASLHF. The chain links TRBV6-5 to TRBJ1-6, with D unclear. CDR1 is MNHEY, CDR2 SVGAGI, per germline. Trimming removed 7 bases at V and 14 bases at J, with 15 bases between. The CDR3 extends over 12 amino acids.